This T cell receptor beta chain came from a study of post-analysis software for immune sequencing data. Whole-study results and caveats: Five TRBV segments, including TRBV5-6, TRBV5-1 and TRBV20-1, were more frequent in patients than controls.

The length of the CDR3 is 16 residues. Germline-derived CDR1 and CDR2 are SGHVS and FQNEAQ. In regard to this clonotype: The antigen remains undetermined.

TCR beta libraries were prepared from cDNA with unique molecular identifiers. From the PCR reads, TCRdb called clonotypes with MiXCR, one entry per CDR3 protein. Of approximately 570,000 distinct CDR3 sequences listed, around 47% are singletons. The specimen was blood. This receptor was identified in a girl aged 5 to 17 with multiple sclerosis. The V call is TRBV7-8, the J call TRBJ2-7; 10 positions match TRBD1. With the DNA end fitting TRBJ2-5 better, the J assignment may be wrong. CDR3 sequence reads: CASSLKVTGGKETQYF. The CDR3 coding sequence is TGTGCCAGCAGCTTGAAGGTGACAGGGGGCAAAGAGACCCAGTACTTC.